This T cell receptor (beta chain) was profiled in a study of cytomegalovirus exposure and HLA in healthy donors. With 3 bases clipped from V and 0 bases from J, the junction kept 7 bases outside the gene matches. Per the germline V gene, CDR1 is SGHRS and CDR2 is YFSETQ. The length of the CDR3 is 16 residues. Some clones are missing from TCRdb's copy, which holds only in-frame ones; the method was immunoSEQ multiplex PCR. There are roughly 310,000 clones in the sample; approximately 88% occur only once, and approximately 0.9% lies in the top ten. The sequence came from a man aged 25-45 years in good health and CMV-seronegative. V and J are TRBV5-1 and TRBJ1-2; 8 bases line up with TRBD1. Sequenced sample: PBMCs. This CDR3 is CASSSGQGSSNYGYTF. In DNA form, the CDR3 reads TGCGCCAGCAGCTCCGGACAGGGAAGTTCTAACTATGGCTACACCTTC.